This T cell receptor (beta chain) was recovered during a study of T cells in Graves' hyperthyroidism and ophthalmopathy (dated by TCRdb to between 2017 and 2020). Study-wide context: Peripheral blood was sampled at the time of initial diagnosis, prior to any treatment. To identify TCR V-J signatures that set the groups apart, the researchers used a discovery cohort of 100 patients, made up of 40 to 45 with Graves' ophthalmopathy and about 59 with stable Graves' hyperthyroidism. Whether ophthalmopathy could be predicted prospectively was tested in an independent validation cohort made up of fewer than 20 hyperthyroidism patients plus 17 patients who later progressed to ophthalmopathy. The 95 to 100 discovery patients were randomly divided into training and test sets at a 7:3 ratio. Thyroid tissue and blood T-cell repertoires from over 5 Graves' hyperthyroidism patients were also compared in the study. After blood sampling, hyperthyroidism patients were treated with methimazole at a starting dose of 30 mg daily, and ophthalmopathy patients were treated with high-dose intravenous methylprednisolone. TCR Vbeta CDR3 sequencing of 130 to 150 peripheral blood samples (fewer than 45 ophthalmopathy, under 80 hyperthyroidism and approximately 17 progressor patients) is reported in the paper.

Beyond this particular receptor, the publication reports: A model built on a 13 V-J signature distinguished ophthalmopathy from stable hyperthyroidism, reaching about 88% sensitivity and about 81% specificity in cross-validation and 80%/75% in testing. In validation, the model predicted progression to ophthalmopathy with approximately 71% sensitivity and around 72% specificity, a median of 6.5 months before onset. No statistical method was used to fix the sample size in advance, and group allocation was not hidden from the investigators. Blood samples also contained most of the expanded thyroid clonotypes (frequency above 0.001), which suggests that blood repertoires may reflect thyroid immune responses.

Stable Graves' hyperthyroidism was defined as the absence of progression to ophthalmopathy over 18 months of follow-up. The hyperthyroidism patients were between 18 and 65 years old and newly diagnosed, with a disease duration of less than 2 months. The study excluded patients with uncontrolled infections, other autoimmune diseases, pregnancy or lactation. Diagnoses were established on the basis of clinical symptoms, serum thyroxine and TRAb, thyroid ultrasound, and orbital computed tomography. PBMCs were separated from around 9.1 ml of fresh peripheral blood using Ficoll-Paque density gradient centrifugation. Total RNA was extracted with Trizol reagent, and quality was checked on an Agilent 2100 Bioanalyzer. As regards this clonotype: The antigen it recognizes is unknown. Per-base qualities were not stored, and no clone one base away is much larger.

TCR beta CDR3 regions were amplified from RNA transcripts. The first round of RT-PCR for the TCR CDR3 was performed with the HTBI primer set and the Qiagen OneStep RT-PCR kit. Libraries were constructed in a second round of multiplex PCR, after which size selection and purification were performed. The libraries were sequenced on an Illumina HiSeq2000 using paired-end 100 bp reads. As for how the authors treated the data: SOAPnuke was used to process the raw data, removing reads that contained adapters or uncalled bases, had a mean Phred below 15, or lacked an exact match to the constant primer or identifier. High-quality paired reads were merged using COPE v1.2.5, and each unique nucleotide sequence was defined as a clonotype. Clonotypes were aligned to IMGT TRBV, TRBD and TRBJ reference segments using MiTCR v1.1. Only V-J combinations with frequency above 0.0001, covering 99% to 99.2% of repertoires, were analysed. The TCS score was defined as F50 (clonal expansion) divided by E x V (chaos), with BLOSUM62-based TCRdist calculated between CDR3 peptides within each V-J. Welch's t-statistics and random forest reduced some 510 V-J features to some 14, which were used in a naive Bayes classifier (R e1071). Starting from the raw public reads, TCRdb applied fastp trimming at Q25, assembled clones with MiXCR and retained in-frame beta chains. Identical CDR3 protein sequences are pooled into one entry, listed with their most common genes and DNA. The V and J calls follow TCRdb's processing rather than the paper's. The sample has around 620,000 distinct CDR3 sequences on record, around 15% of them singletons. The biggest ten clones account for approximately 3.8% of the sample.

This sequence was found in a woman in her 30s with Graves' hyperthyroidism. Material: blood.

For the CDR3, the sequence is CASSPAPTVDNEKLFF. The sequenced DNA is TGTGCCAGCAGCCCGGCACCGACAGTAGATAATGAAAAACTGTTTTTT. The chain is made from TRBV7-8 and TRBJ1-4; matching of 5 bases hints at TRBD1 as the D gene. Relative to germline, V is 5 bases shorter and J is 4 bases shorter, with 17 bases between their ends. CDR1 and CDR2, looked up from the germline V gene, are SGHVS and FQNEAQ. The CDR3 has 16 amino acids, counting the end cysteine and phenylalanine. Here the CDR3 DNA is all that survives: 48 bases in frame from base 1. With all but the CDR3 taken from the reference TRBV7-8 and TRBJ1-4 genes, the full variable domain is: GAGVSQSPRYKVAKRGQDVALRCDPISGHVSLFWYQQALGQGPEFLTYFQNEAQLDKSGLPSDRFFAERPEGSVSTLKIQRTQQEDSAVYLCASSPAPTVDNEKLFFGSGTQLSVL.